Shown below are 18 T cell receptor beta chains from a single sample sequenced in a study of control samples from healthy donors and cancer patients. Measured with immunoSEQ multiplex PCR; TCRdb has only the in-frame clones, and not every one. The sample lists roughly 170,000 clones, about 93% seen once, with around 1.6% in the top ten. Sequencing input: blood. These receptor sequences come from a man between 18 and 29 years old in good health.

On this clone itself: One end of the junction does not line up with germline, which may come from a read error. The chain uses TRBV18 and TRBJ1-1; D is unclear. CDR3 length: 15 amino acids. CDR1 and CDR2 from the germline V gene are KGHSH and LQKENI. In nucleotides, the CDR3 is TGTGCCAGCCCACCCCAGGCCTTTCAGGATGGAGAAGCTTTCTTT. The encoded protein is CASPPQAFQDGEAFF.

The rearrangement uses TRBV6-5 and TRBJ1-1; D unresolved. Per germline, CDR1 MNHEY and CDR2 SVGAGI. V lost 6 bases, J lost 1 base, and 9 bases lay in between. The CDR3 has 13 residues. The CDR3 DNA follows: TGTGCCAGCAGACTGAATACGAACACTGAAGCTTTCTTT. Translating gives CASRLNTNTEAFF.

The CDR3 protein is CASSLKDRGNIQYF. The CDR3 DNA follows: TGTGCCAGCAGCTTAAAGGACAGGGGAAACATTCAGTACTTC. The rearrangement uses TRBV7-9 and TRBJ2-4; 9 bases are shared with TRBD1. The CDR3 is 14 residues long. The V gene's germline CDR1 is SEHNR and CDR2 FQNEAQ (reference sequence). V was pared by 2 bases and J by 6 bases, with 2 bases of the junction left unmatched.

The rearrangement links TRBV2 to TRBJ1-1; 8 nucleotides agree with TRBD1. This CDR3 is 15 amino acids long. The V and J ends lost 3 bases and 4 bases, in that order; junction bases with no gene match: 7. Per germline, CDR1 SNHLY and CDR2 FYNNEI. The CDR3 reads CASSDLGQDFTEAFF. The CDR3 DNA reads as TGTGCCAGCAGTGACTTGGGACAGGATTTCACTGAAGCTTTCTTT.

This chain joins TRBV10-2 and TRBJ1-1; TRBD1 matches at 7 bases. The CDR3 runs to 13 residues. V gave up 6 bases and J gave up 5 bases; unmatched junction bases: 6. Germline assignment: CDR1 WSHSY and CDR2 SAAADI. Written as DNA, the CDR3 is TGCGCCAGCAGAGACAGGGTAGGAACTGAAGCTTTCTTT. Encoded protein: CASRDRVGTEAFF.

This sequence joins TRBV6-5 and TRBJ1-6; the D gene is possibly TRBD1 (5 bases). Trimming left V 6 bases short and J 9 bases short, with 15 bases between. The CDR3 spans 14 residues. The germline gives CDR1 MNHEY, CDR2 SVGAGI. The CDR3 DNA is TGTGCCAGCAGCCGGGACGTCCTAGGTTCACCCCTCCACTTT. It yields the protein CASSRDVLGSPLHF.

This chain uses TRBV11-2 with TRBJ2-5; D possibly corresponds to TRBD1 (6 bases). Between the trimmed V and J ends, which lost 8 bases and 2 bases, there was a span of 12 bases. This CDR3 spans 13 amino acids. Per the germline V gene, CDR1 is SGHAT and CDR2 is FQNNGV. The CDR3 loop is CASGKQGQETQYF. The CDR3 bases are TGTGCCAGCGGGAAACAGGGTCAAGAGACCCAGTACTTC.

DNA for the CDR3: TGTGCCAGTAGCCCAAGGACAGATCAGCCCCAGCATTTT. As protein: CASSPRTDQPQHF. The chain carries TRBV19 and TRBJ1-5; the D gene is possibly TRBD1 (6 bases). Per germline, CDR1 LNHDA and CDR2 SQIVND (reference sequence). Trimming took off 6 bases at V and 5 bases at J, with 11 bases between the two ends. The CDR3 totals 13 residues.

This chain links TRBV5-1 with TRBJ1-1; D remains ambiguous. Trimming removed 7 bases from V and 1 base from J, with 11 bases in between. The germline CDR1 and CDR2 sequences are SGHRS and YFSETQ. The CDR3 has 13 amino acids. The CDR3 DNA is TGCGCCAGCTCCCCGGACGGGAACACTGAAGCTTTCTTT. Translation gives CASSPDGNTEAFF.

CDR3 sequence: CASSDYRKSSYNEQFF. The CDR3, as DNA: TGTGCCAGCAGCGACTACAGGAAAAGCTCCTACAATGAGCAGTTCTTC. V is TRBV28 and J is TRBJ2-1, with D possibly being TRBD1 or TRBD2 (5 bases each). The CDR3 consists of 16 residues. Germline V CDR1 and CDR2: MDHEN, SYDVKM. V was shortened by 6 bases and J by 0 bases, with 15 bases between the two germline ends.

The chain carries TRBV5-1 and TRBJ1-2; D unresolved. There are 13 residues in the CDR3. Germline-derived CDR1 and CDR2 are SGHRS and YFSETQ. The V and J ends lost 0 bases and 4 bases respectively, with 7 bases between them. As DNA, the CDR3 is TGCGCCAGCAGCTTGGGAGGGAGCTATGGCTACACCTTC. It codes for CASSLGGSYGYTF.

J is TRBJ2-1 and V is TRBV5-4; 10 bases fit TRBD1. The CDR3 is 16 residues long. Germline CDR1 reads SGHNT; CDR2 reads YYREEE (reference sequence). V trimming: 4 bases; J trimming: 7 bases; junction bases outside the gene matches: 11. The CDR3 coding sequence is TGTGCCAGCAGCCTTCCGGGACAGGGGAACAATAATGAGCAGTTCTTC. Protein sequence: CASSLPGQGNNNEQFF. Full variable domain (missing parts from reference TRBV5-4 and TRBJ2-1): ETGVTQSPTHLIKTRGQQVTLRCSSQSGHNTVSWYQQALGQGPQFIFQYYREEENGRGNFPPRFSGLQFPNYSSELNVNALELDDSALYLCASSLPGQGNNNEQFFGPGTRLTVL.

The chain joins TRBV5-1 to TRBJ2-3, with D maybe TRBD1 (6 bases). Trimming left V 4 bases short and J 1 base short, with 13 bases between. The CDR3 runs to 15 residues. Germline CDR1 reads SGHRS; CDR2 reads YFSETQ. The CDR3: CASSAQTGGTDTQYF. DNA for the CDR3: TGCGCCAGCAGCGCCCAGACAGGAGGCACAGATACGCAGTATTTT.

This chain links TRBV6-1 with TRBJ2-7; the D gene is possibly TRBD1 (6 bases). This CDR3 comprises 15 residues. V was trimmed by 2 bases and J by 1 base, leaving 12 bases between them. The germline V gene has CDR1 MNHNS and CDR2 SASEGT. Here the CDR3 reads CASSESGHLSYEQYF. In DNA form, the CDR3 reads TGTGCCAGCAGTGAATCGGGACATTTATCCTACGAGCAGTACTTC.

This chain links TRBV7-2 with TRBJ2-7; 9 nucleotides match TRBD1. This CDR3 comprises 17 residues. Germline loops: CDR1 SGHTA, CDR2 FQGNSA. With 2 bases clipped from V and 2 bases from J, the junction kept 10 bases outside the gene matches. CDR3 loop: CASSLSVGTGTTYEQYF. CDR3 nucleotide sequence: TGTGCCAGCAGCTTATCCGTCGGGACAGGGACCACCTACGAGCAGTACTTC.

This clone was seen once. The chain recombines TRBV5-5 with TRBJ2-7; D uncertain. Deletions cut 4 bases from V and 3 bases from J, with 5 bases between. CDR3 length equals 11 residues. Germline V gene lookup returns CDR1 SGHKS and CDR2 YYEKEE (reference sequence). The CDR3 reads CASSKFYEQYF. The CDR3 coding sequence is TGTGCCAGCAGCAAATTCTACGAGCAGTACTTC.

The chain links TRBV6-1 to TRBJ1-1; unclear D gene. Per the germline V gene, CDR1 is MNHNS and CDR2 is SASEGT. V lost 2 bases to trimming and J lost 1 base, with 8 bases between them. The CDR3 contains 14 residues. In DNA form, the CDR3 reads TGTGCCAGCAGTGAAATTAGGGCGAACACTGAAGCTTTCTTT. Encoded protein: CASSEIRANTEAFF.

This clone has a handful of counts. V and J are TRBV5-1 and TRBJ1-6, with a possible D match to TRBD1 (5 bases). Germline-derived CDR1 and CDR2 are SGHRS and YFSETQ. V was pared by 2 bases and J by 11 bases, with 14 bases between. This CDR3 is built from 14 residues. The CDR3 loop is CASSLGASSTPLHF. Here the CDR3 DNA reads TGCGCCAGCAGCTTAGGGGCCTCCTCGACACCCCTCCACTTT.